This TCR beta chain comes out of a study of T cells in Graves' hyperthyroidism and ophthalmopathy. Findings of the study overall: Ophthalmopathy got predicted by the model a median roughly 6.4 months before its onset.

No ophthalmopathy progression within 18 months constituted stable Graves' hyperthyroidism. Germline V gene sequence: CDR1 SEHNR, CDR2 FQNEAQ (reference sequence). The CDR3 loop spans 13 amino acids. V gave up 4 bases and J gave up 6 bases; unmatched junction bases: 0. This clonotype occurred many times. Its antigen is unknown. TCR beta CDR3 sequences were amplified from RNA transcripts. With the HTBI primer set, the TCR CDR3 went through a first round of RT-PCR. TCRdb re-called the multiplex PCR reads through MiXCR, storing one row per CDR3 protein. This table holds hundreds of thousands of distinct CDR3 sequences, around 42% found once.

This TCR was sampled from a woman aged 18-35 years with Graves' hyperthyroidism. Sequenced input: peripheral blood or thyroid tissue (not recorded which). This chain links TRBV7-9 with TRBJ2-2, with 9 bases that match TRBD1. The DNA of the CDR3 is TGTGCCAGCAGCTGGACAGGGGCCGGGGAGCTGTTTTTT. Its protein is CASSWTGAGELFF.